The 3 T cell receptor beta chains listed next were all sequenced from one sample in a study of cytomegalovirus exposure and HLA in healthy donors. The PCR had 60 Vbeta and 13 Jbeta primers. Libraries were prepared by immunoSEQ multiplex PCR; TCRdb keeps only in-frame clonotypes and omits some of them. The sample carries about 110,000 clones, 69% recorded once. Sequencing was done on a sample of PBMCs. These receptors originate from a woman in her 70s in good health and CMV-seropositive.

This clone was detected only a few times. The J gene is TRBJ1-2, the V gene TRBV6-1; D ambiguous. With 0 bases removed from V and 4 bases from J, the gap between germline ends came to 9 bases. Germline CDR1 reads MNHNS; CDR2 reads SASEGT. The CDR3 is 14 amino acids. Here the CDR3 reads CASSEALGIYGYTF. DNA for the CDR3: TGTGCCAGCAGTGAAGCGCTCGGGATCTATGGCTACACCTTC.

This clone was counted between two and nine times. The chain joins TRBV6-1 to TRBJ2-1; 11 bases map to TRBD2. CDR1 is MNHNS and CDR2 is SASEGT in the germline V gene. The V and J ends lost 5 bases and 4 bases, in that order; junction bases with no gene match: 4. The CDR3 totals 15 residues. CDR3 coding DNA: TGTGCCAGCAGTACGGGACTAGCGGTGTACAATGAGCAGTTCTTC. Amino acid sequence: CASSTGLAVYNEQFF.

This clone showed up just a few times. The rearrangement links TRBV4-3 to TRBJ2-7; no reliable D call. The CDR3 is 15 amino acids. Germline V gene data show CDR1 as LGHNA and CDR2 as YSLEER. V was shortened by 0 bases and J by 6 bases, with 15 bases between the two germline ends. DNA of the CDR3: TGCGCCAGCAGCCAAGATTGGGCCACAGTCTCCGAGCAGTACTTC. This translates into CASSQDWATVSEQYF.